There are a few counts of the clone carrying this T cell receptor beta chain. As yet, its antigen is unknown. The data were obtained in a study of T-cell memory formation after mild COVID-19. Study-wide background: TCR clusters were mostly donor specific. Overall study results and limits: Clones that contracted from day 15 to 85 had balanced CD4/CD8; later expanders were CD4+ biased. CD4+ clones that contracted lay mainly in CM and EM; CD8+ ones lay in EMRA.

Each CDR3 protein is one row after TCRdb ran MiXCR on the 5' RACE reads. The sample carries under 200,000 distinct CDR3 sequences, roughly 13% recorded once. The CDR3 runs to 12 residues. The J segment lost 4 bases and the V segment lost 5 bases, leaving 0 bases of the junction unmatched. CDR1 and CDR2 from the germline V gene are SGHRS and YFSETQ. The sample taken for sequencing was PBMCs or a T cell subset sorted from them (not recorded which). The TCR sequence derives from a man aged 18 to 30 who had mild COVID-19 (a few samples of this study predate the infection). Cell type and time point are not known. The V gene is TRBV5-1, the J gene TRBJ2-7; 10 nucleotides align to TRBD1. In nucleotides, the CDR3 is TGCGCCAGCAGGGGACAGGGGTACGAGCAGTACTTC. It yields the protein CASRGQGYEQYF.